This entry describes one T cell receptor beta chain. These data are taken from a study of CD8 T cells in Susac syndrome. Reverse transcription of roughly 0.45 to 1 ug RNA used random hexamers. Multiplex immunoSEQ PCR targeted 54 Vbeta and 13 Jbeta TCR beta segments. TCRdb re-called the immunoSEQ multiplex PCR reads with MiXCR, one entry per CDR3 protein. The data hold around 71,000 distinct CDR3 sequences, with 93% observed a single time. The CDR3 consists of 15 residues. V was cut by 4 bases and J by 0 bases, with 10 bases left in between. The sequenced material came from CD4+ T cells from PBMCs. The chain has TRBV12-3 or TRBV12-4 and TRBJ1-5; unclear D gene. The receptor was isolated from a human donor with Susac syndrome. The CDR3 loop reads CASSYNPYSNQPQHF. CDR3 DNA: TGTGCCAGCAGTTATAACCCATATAGCAATCAGCCCCAGCATTTT.